What follows are 10 T cell receptor beta chains derived from one specimen sequenced in a study of blood T cell repertoires in COVID-19. Sequencing was performed with immunoSEQ multiplex PCR; in TCRdb, only in-frame clones are kept and a portion is missing. Of over 35,000 clones detected, about 79% appear once; the ten largest clones hold 24%. Sequencing was performed on peripheral blood. The source of these receptors is a human donor with acute or convalescent COVID-19. The donor label of this sample is uncertain.

The chain employs TRBV7-2 and TRBJ1-4; 10 bases are shared with TRBD1. J lost 10 bases, V lost 1 base, and 6 bases had no gene match. Germline V gene data show CDR1 as SGHTA and CDR2 as FQGNSA. This CDR3 spans 15 amino acids. Here the CDR3 DNA reads TGTGCCAGCAGCTTAGAGGGGACAGGGGTGGGAAAACTGTTTTTT. Its protein is CASSLEGTGVGKLFF.

The chain is built from TRBV7-8 and TRBJ1-2, with 9 bases that match TRBD1. Looked up from germline, CDR1 is SGHVS and CDR2 is FQNEAQ. With 5 bases clipped from V and 8 bases from J, the junction kept 9 bases outside the gene matches. The CDR3 has 14 residues. The CDR3 is CASSATGGLSGYTF. For the CDR3, the DNA is TGTGCCAGCAGCGCAACAGGGGGCCTTAGCGGCTACACCTTC.

The rearrangement uses TRBV27 and TRBJ2-7; 12 bases align to TRBD1. Trimming removed 4 bases from V and 6 bases from J; junction bases left unmatched: 13. From germline, CDR1 is MNHEY and CDR2 SMNVEV (reference sequence). The CDR3 runs 17 residues. CDR3 DNA sequence: TGTGCCAGCAGTTCAGATCCCTCCGGGACAGGGGGCTTCGAGCAGTACTTC. Its protein product is CASSSDPSGTGGFEQYF.

This clone showed up just once. The genes are TRBV9 and TRBJ1-1; 9 positions agree with TRBD1. Germline V lookup: CDR1 SGDLS, CDR2 YYNGEE. With 3 bases clipped from V and 5 bases from J, the junction kept 14 bases outside the gene matches. The CDR3 loop spans 17 amino acids. The CDR3 DNA is TGTGCCAGCAGCGGACAGGGGGGCAGGGGACAACGGACTGAAGCTTTCTTT. Protein product: CASSGQGGRGQRTEAFF. Full variable domain (rest looked up from reference TRBV9 and TRBJ1-1): DSGVTQTPKHLITATGQRVTLRCSPRSGDLSVYWYQQSLDQGLQFLIQYYNGEERAKGNILERFSAQQFPDLHSELNLSSLELGDSALYFCASSGQGGRGQRTEAFFGQGTRLTVV.

CDR3 nucleotides: TGTGCCAGCAGTTACACCCCAGGACAAGAAGCTTTCTTT. It specifies CASSYTPGQEAFF. The chain couples TRBV6-5 to TRBJ1-1; weak D call: TRBD1 (5 bases). Deletions cut 2 bases from V and 8 bases from J, with 12 bases between. Germline values: CDR1 MNHEY, CDR2 SVGAGI. The CDR3 totals 13 residues.

The rearrangement joins TRBV29-1 to TRBJ2-7; D may be TRBD1 (5 bases). Germline lookup yields CDR1 SQVTM and CDR2 ANQGSEA. The CDR3 has 13 amino acids. Trimming removed 5 bases from V and 2 bases from J, with 13 bases in between. The CDR3 region has the DNA TGCAGCGTTTCGGTCCAGGGCCCCTACGAGCAGTACTTC. This translates into CSVSVQGPYEQYF.

This rearrangement joins TRBV14 to TRBJ2-7, with a tentative D call TRBD1 (6 bases). This CDR3 comprises 12 residues. V lost 4 bases to trimming and J lost 7 bases, with 11 bases between them. Germline CDR1 and CDR2: SGHDN and FVKESK. The CDR3 here is CASSRQGWEQYF. In nucleotides, the CDR3 is TGTGCCAGCAGCCGCCAGGGGTGGGAGCAGTACTTC.

The chain couples TRBV9 to TRBJ2-1; 8 nucleotides align to TRBD1. The length of the CDR3 is 15 residues. V shed 0 bases, J shed 7 bases, and the junction held 6 bases outside the gene matches. CDR1 is SGDLS, CDR2 YYNGEE, per germline. The CDR3 sequence: CASSVGRGRGNEQFF. The CDR3 DNA sequence: TGTGCCAGCAGCGTAGGCAGGGGGCGAGGGAATGAGCAGTTCTTC. Looking up the rest from reference TRBV9 and TRBJ2-1 gives the full variable domain: DSGVTQTPKHLITATGQRVTLRCSPRSGDLSVYWYQQSLDQGLQFLIQYYNGEERAKGNILERFSAQQFPDLHSELNLSSLELGDSALYFCASSVGRGRGNEQFFGPGTRLTVL.

J is TRBJ2-7 and V is TRBV2; D gene ambiguous. Trimming took off 8 bases at V and 0 bases at J, with 8 bases between the two ends. This CDR3 is built from 12 residues. Germline V gene data show CDR1 as SNHLY and CDR2 as FYNNEI. In DNA form, the CDR3 reads TGTGCCAGCCAAATGAGCTCCTACGAGCAGTACTTC. It specifies CASQMSSYEQYF.

The chain couples TRBV29-1 to TRBJ1-1; possible D gene TRBD1, 5 bases. The V end was cut by 7 bases, the J end by 4 bases, with 16 bases between. The germline V gene encodes CDR1 SQVTM and CDR2 ANQGSEA. The CDR3 is 13 amino acids. CDR3 region: CSAGADGGTEAFF. DNA for the CDR3: TGCAGCGCCGGAGCTGACGGGGGCACTGAAGCTTTCTTT.